This TCR beta chain was recorded in a study of glioma-infiltrating T cells. This clonotype was observed many times. Its antigen remains unknown. Using RNA template, CDR3s of TCR alpha and beta were amplified with iRepertoire arm-PCR. TCRdb reprocessed the multiplex PCR reads via MiXCR and lists one record per CDR3 protein. Altogether about 94,000 distinct CDR3 sequences are present, less than 30% being singletons, with the ten largest covering more than 6.5%. Germline V gene data show CDR1 as MNHNS and CDR2 as SASEGT. The CDR3 is 13 residues long. The V gene lost 0 bases and the J gene lost 6 bases, with 8 bases spanning the gap. Study results and limitations: Gliomas, especially low-grade, showed above-expected tissue-blood divergence; non-neoplastic patients showed below.

This receptor was identified in a human donor with low-grade glioma or glioblastoma, undergoing nonglioma brain surgery, or in good health (not recorded which). This rearrangement joins TRBV6-1 to TRBJ2-5, with D possibly TRBD2 on 6 matching bases. The sample taken for sequencing was glioma tissue, nonneoplastic brain tissue, or PBMCs (not recorded which). DNA for the CDR3: TGTGCCAGCAGTGAAGCGGGACTGAAGACCCAGTACTTC. Translating it yields CASSEAGLKTQYF.